Presented here are 21 T cell receptor beta chains from one specimen sequenced in a study of cytomegalovirus exposure and HLA in healthy donors. Use of 60 Vbeta and 13 Jbeta primers characterized the PCR. Profiled with immunoSEQ multiplex PCR; TCRdb holds only in-frame clones, not every one. The sample lists about 160,000 clones, approximately 70% occurring once. The source material was PBMCs. All receptors derive from a man between 40 and 49 years old in good health and CMV-seropositive.

The V gene is TRBV6-1, the J gene TRBJ1-2; D is possibly TRBD1 (6 bases). The ends were cut back, 4 bases at V and 8 bases at J, with 14 bases in the middle. The germline V gene has CDR1 MNHNS and CDR2 SASEGT. This CDR3 is built from 13 residues. CDR3 protein: CASSVQGEGGYTF. The CDR3 DNA follows: TGTGCCAGCAGTGTACAGGGAGAAGGGGGCTACACCTTC.

The chain joins TRBV29-1 to TRBJ2-7, with D perhaps TRBD1 (6 bases). CDR1 and CDR2 (germline): SQVTM, ANQGSEA. V dropped 7 bases and J dropped 7 bases, with 14 bases sitting between them. CDR3 length: 11 residues. The CDR3 DNA sequence: TGCAGCGGTTTCACAGGGTCGGAGCAGTACTTC. It translates to CSGFTGSEQYF.

CDR3 sequence: CAISDTQGDETQYF. The DNA of the CDR3 is TGTGCCATCAGTGATACACAGGGGGACGAGACCCAGTACTTC. This chain uses TRBV10-3 with TRBJ2-5; 8 nucleotides align to TRBD1. V lost 3 bases to trimming and J lost 5 bases; unmatched junction nucleotides: 5. Per germline, CDR1 ENHRY and CDR2 SYGVKD. The CDR3 spans 14 residues.

This clone was observed a handful of times. The chain combines TRBV7-2 with TRBJ2-1, with 8 bases matching TRBD2. CDR1 is SGHTA, CDR2 FQGNSA, per germline. The CDR3 length is 12 residues. V gave up 5 bases and J gave up 15 bases; unmatched junction bases: 9. The CDR3 DNA reads TGTGCCAGCAGCATGCCTAGCGGGTTGAGGTTCTTC. This sequence encodes CASSMPSGLRFF.

The gene calls are TRBV7-9 and TRBJ1-1; TRBD1 agrees at 8 bases. This CDR3 is built from 16 residues. Germline assignment: CDR1 SEHNR and CDR2 FQNEAQ (reference sequence). V gave up 3 bases and J gave up 5 bases; unmatched junction bases: 11. CDR3 in amino acids: CASSFPGGGERTEAFF. DNA of the CDR3: TGTGCCAGCAGCTTCCCAGGGGGCGGTGAGCGAACTGAAGCTTTCTTT.

The rearrangement links TRBV7-3 to TRBJ2-2, with a weak D call TRBD2 (6 bases). There are 16 residues in the CDR3. The germline V and J ends were trimmed by 1 base and 5 bases, with 14 bases remaining between them. Germline V gene lookup returns CDR1 SGHTA and CDR2 FQGTGA. The DNA for the CDR3 is TGTGCCAGCAGCTTAAAAAGGGCAGGAGGGACCGGGGAGCTGTTTTTT. This encodes CASSLKRAGGTGELFF.

The chain couples TRBV19 to TRBJ2-2; TRBD2 matches 8 bases. The germline CDR1 and CDR2 sequences are LNHDA and SQIVND (reference sequence). This CDR3 is 13 amino acids long. J was trimmed by 7 bases and V by 4 bases; bases with no gene match: 2. The CDR3 protein is CASSRLANGELFF. The CDR3 DNA reads TGTGCCAGTAGTAGACTAGCGAACGGGGAGCTGTTTTTT.

This chain uses TRBV7-2 with TRBJ1-2, with D maybe TRBD1 (6 bases). Trimming removed 0 bases at V and 8 bases at J, with 10 bases between. Germline assignment: CDR1 SGHTA and CDR2 FQGNSA. The CDR3 consists of 13 residues. The CDR3 sequence is CASSLAPGDGYTF. CDR3 nucleotide sequence: TGTGCCAGCAGCTTAGCACCAGGGGACGGCTACACCTTC.

The rearrangement uses TRBV2 and TRBJ2-4; D possibly corresponds to TRBD2 (6 bases). The germline gives CDR1 SNHLY, CDR2 FYNNEI. The CDR3 extends over 15 amino acids. V was pared by 5 bases and J by 1 base, with 12 bases between. This chain's CDR3 is CASSWDLGAKNIQYF. The CDR3 DNA is TGTGCCAGCAGTTGGGACTTGGGGGCCAAAAACATTCAGTACTTC.

The gene calls are TRBV6-1 and TRBJ1-5; 10 bases line up with TRBD1. The CDR3 consists of 14 residues. From germline, CDR1 is MNHNS and CDR2 SASEGT. After removal of 6 bases from V and 6 bases from J, the junction contained 5 bases not matched to a gene. As DNA, the CDR3 is TGTGCCAGCAGACTAGACAGGGGGCGTCAGCCCCAGCATTTT. Encoded protein: CASRLDRGRQPQHF.

This clone was seen a handful of times. The chain couples TRBV30 to TRBJ1-3; D ambiguous. The germline V and J ends were trimmed by 0 bases and 3 bases, with 6 bases remaining between them. Per germline, CDR1 GTSNPN and CDR2 SVGIG (reference sequence). This CDR3 comprises 13 residues. CDR3 amino acids: CAWSVEIGNTIYF. CDR3 nucleotide sequence: TGTGCCTGGAGTGTCGAGATTGGAAACACCATATATTTT.

The rearrangement links TRBV7-2 to TRBJ2-7; 10 bases map to TRBD2. Germline V gene data show CDR1 as SGHTA and CDR2 as FQGNSA. This CDR3 has 17 residues. V shed 4 bases and J 5 bases; nucleotides not matched to a gene: 14. CDR3 in DNA: TGTGCCAGCAGCTCCCGTCCTATCAGCGGGGGGGCAAACGAGCAGTACTTC. Its protein is CASSSRPISGGANEQYF. Looking up the rest from reference TRBV7-2 and TRBJ2-7 gives the full variable domain: GAGVSQSPSNKVTEKGKDVELRCDPISGHTALYWYRQSLGQGLEFLIYFQGNSAPDKSGLPSDRFSAERTGGSVSTLTIQRTQQEDSAVYLCASSSRPISGGANEQYFGPGTRLTVT.

The genes are TRBV9 and TRBJ2-1; D remains ambiguous. V lost 0 bases to trimming and J lost 4 bases, with 5 bases between them. Per germline, CDR1 SGDLS and CDR2 YYNGEE. This CDR3 is 13 amino acids long. This CDR3 reads CASSVATYNEQFF. DNA of the CDR3: TGTGCCAGCAGCGTAGCTACGTACAATGAGCAGTTCTTC.

The chain combines TRBV6-1 with TRBJ1-4, with D tentatively TRBD1 (6 bases). The V end was cut by 4 bases, the J end by 10 bases, with 19 bases between. Germline assignment: CDR1 MNHNS and CDR2 SASEGT. This CDR3 comprises 15 residues. Written as DNA, the CDR3 is TGTGCCAGCAGTGTCACCGACAGGTTTAAAGGAAAACTGTTTTTT. Amino acids: CASSVTDRFKGKLFF.

This clone came up once. The V and J genes are TRBV9 and TRBJ2-2, with 9 bases matching TRBD1. This CDR3 comprises 17 residues. Germline CDR1 SGDLS, CDR2 YYNGEE. Trimming at V came to 3 bases and at J to 4 bases, leaving 10 bases not matched to a gene. The CDR3 region is CASSATTGGAGTGELFF. DNA of the CDR3: TGTGCCAGCAGCGCGACTACAGGGGGCGCGGGCACCGGGGAGCTGTTTTTT.

The genes are TRBV7-3 and TRBJ1-4; 8 bases are shared with TRBD1. V shed 5 bases, J shed 3 bases, and the junction held 5 bases outside the gene matches. Germline V lookup: CDR1 SGHTA, CDR2 FQGTGA. The CDR3 has 15 amino acids. CDR3 sequence (DNA): TGTGCCAGCAGCCCTACAGGGGGAGCTAATGAAAAACTGTTTTTT. Its translation: CASSPTGGANEKLFF. Full variable domain (remainder filled in from reference TRBV7-3 and TRBJ1-4): GAGVSQTPSNKVTEKGKYVELRCDPISGHTALYWYRQSLGQGPEFLIYFQGTGAADDSGLPNDRFFAVRPEGSVSTLKIQRTERGDSAVYLCASSPTGGANEKLFFGSGTQLSVL.

The chain links TRBV7-3 to TRBJ1-6, with 8 bases fitting TRBD1. V shed 3 bases, J shed 6 bases, and the junction held 4 bases outside the gene matches. This CDR3 has 15 amino acids. In germline, CDR1 is SGHTA, CDR2 FQGTGA. CDR3 sequence reads: CASSFEGQGNSPLHF. CDR3 nucleotide sequence: TGTGCCAGCAGCTTCGAAGGACAGGGTAATTCACCCCTCCACTTT.

The V gene is TRBV2, the J gene TRBJ2-7; D remains ambiguous. There are 11 residues in the CDR3. Germline V gene data show CDR1 as SNHLY and CDR2 as FYNNEI. V lost 5 bases and J 3 bases, leaving 5 bases between the germline ends. The CDR3 here is CASSRGYEQYF. Here the CDR3 DNA reads TGTGCCAGCAGTCGCGGCTACGAGCAGTACTTC.

The V call is TRBV7-9, the J call TRBJ2-7; D is undetermined. CDR3 length equals 15 residues. Germline CDR1 is SEHNR and CDR2 is FQNEAQ (reference sequence). Deletions cut 4 bases from V and 0 bases from J, with 13 bases between. CDR3 residues: CASSYDIPSSYEQYF. In DNA, the CDR3 is TGTGCCAGCAGCTACGACATACCCAGCTCCTACGAGCAGTACTTC.

This chain links TRBV5-4 with TRBJ2-1, with TRBD1 identical over 11 bases. The CDR3 is 18 amino acids. Germline values: CDR1 SGHNT, CDR2 YYREEE (reference sequence). V lost 5 bases, J lost 4 bases, and 14 bases stayed unmatched. In DNA form, the CDR3 reads TGTGCCAGCAGTCCCGGGACAGGGGGAGGTTTGGGGTACAATGAGCAGTTCTTC. Protein sequence: CASSPGTGGGLGYNEQFF.

V usage is TRBV7-9 and J usage is TRBJ2-1; 10 bases agree with TRBD2. The CDR3 spans 16 residues. Per germline, CDR1 SEHNR and CDR2 FQNEAQ (reference sequence). V lost 6 bases to trimming and J lost 8 bases; unmatched junction nucleotides: 13. CDR3 in DNA: TGTGCCAGCAGACAACCGGGACTAGCGAATGGGGATGAGCAGTTCTTC. Its protein product is CASRQPGLANGDEQFF.